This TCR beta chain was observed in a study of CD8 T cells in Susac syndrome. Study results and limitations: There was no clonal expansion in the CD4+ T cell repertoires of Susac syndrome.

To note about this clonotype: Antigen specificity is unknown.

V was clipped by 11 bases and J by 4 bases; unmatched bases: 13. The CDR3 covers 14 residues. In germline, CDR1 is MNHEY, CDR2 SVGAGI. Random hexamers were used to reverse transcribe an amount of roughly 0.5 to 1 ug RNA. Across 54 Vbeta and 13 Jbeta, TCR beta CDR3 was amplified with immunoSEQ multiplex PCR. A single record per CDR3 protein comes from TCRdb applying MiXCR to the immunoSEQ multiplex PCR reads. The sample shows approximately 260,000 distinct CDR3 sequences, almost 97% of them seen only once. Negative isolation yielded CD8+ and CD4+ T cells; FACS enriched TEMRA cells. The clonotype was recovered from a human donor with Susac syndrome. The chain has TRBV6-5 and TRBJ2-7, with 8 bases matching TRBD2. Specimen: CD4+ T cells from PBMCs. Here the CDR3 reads CAGKQSGSSYEQYF. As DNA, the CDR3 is TGTGCCGGAAAGCAAAGCGGGAGTTCGTACGAGCAGTACTTC.